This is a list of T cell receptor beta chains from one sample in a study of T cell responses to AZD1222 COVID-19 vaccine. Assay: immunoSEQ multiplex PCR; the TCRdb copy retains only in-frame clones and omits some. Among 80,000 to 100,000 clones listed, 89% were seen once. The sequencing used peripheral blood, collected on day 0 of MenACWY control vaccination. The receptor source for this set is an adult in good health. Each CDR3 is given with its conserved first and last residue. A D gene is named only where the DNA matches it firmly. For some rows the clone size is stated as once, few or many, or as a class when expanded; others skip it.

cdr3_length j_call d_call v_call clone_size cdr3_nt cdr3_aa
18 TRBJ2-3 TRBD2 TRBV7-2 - TGTGCCAGCAGCTTAGCGTTGTCCAGCGGGGGGGCCGGAGATACGCAGTATTTT CASSLALSSGGAGDTQYF
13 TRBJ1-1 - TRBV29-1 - TGCAGCGTTGAAGGGGGAGCAAACACTGAAGCTTTCTTT CSVEGGANTEAFF
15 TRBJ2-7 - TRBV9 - TGTGCCAGCAGCCTCGGGGCGGGGGCCTCCTACGAGCAGTACTTC CASSLGAGASYEQYF
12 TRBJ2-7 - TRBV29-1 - TGCAGCGTCGTTACCCAGGGCTACGAGCAGTACTTC CSVVTQGYEQYF
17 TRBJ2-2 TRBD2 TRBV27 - TGTGCCAGCAGCCTCGTTCCGAGCGGGGGACTTACCGGGGAGCTGTTTTTT CASSLVPSGGLTGELFF
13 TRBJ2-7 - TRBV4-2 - TGTGCCAGCAGCTCATTAGGGACCTACGAGCAGTACTTC CASSSLGTYEQYF
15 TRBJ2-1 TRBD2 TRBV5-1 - TGCGCCACCCAATGGACTAGCGGGGGGGCGGGTGAGCAGTTCTTC CATQWTSGGAGEQFF
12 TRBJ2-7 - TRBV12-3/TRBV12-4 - TGTGCCAGCAGTCAAGGGACCTACGAGCAGTACTTC CASSQGTYEQYF
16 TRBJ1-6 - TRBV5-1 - TGCGCCAGCAGCTTGGCCCAGGGGCAGGTTAATTCACCCCTCCACTTT CASSLAQGQVNSPLHF
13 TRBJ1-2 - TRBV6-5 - TGTGCCAGCAGTTACTCCAGGGGTAGGGGCTACACCTTC CASSYSRGRGYTF
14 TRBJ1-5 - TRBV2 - TGTGCCAGCAGTGCCGGGGCCGGCAATCAGCCCCAGCATTTT CASSAGAGNQPQHF
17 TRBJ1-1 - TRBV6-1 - TGTGCCAGCAGTGAAGGGTGGAGGGCGCGATGGAACACTGAAGCTTTCTTT CASSEGWRARWNTEAFF
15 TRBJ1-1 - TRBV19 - TGTGCCAGTGACCTGTCCCCAGCGGTCGGGACTGAAGCTTTCTTT CASDLSPAVGTEAFF
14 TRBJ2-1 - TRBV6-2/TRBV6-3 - TGTGCCAGCAGTCCCGGGACCCACGCCCCCGAGCAGTTCTTC CASSPGTHAPEQFF
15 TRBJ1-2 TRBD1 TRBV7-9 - TGTGCCAGCAGCAGTCAGGGGGCTCAGAACTATGGCTACACCTTC CASSSQGAQNYGYTF
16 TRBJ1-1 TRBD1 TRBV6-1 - TGTGCCAGCAGTGATGCTACCGGGACAGGGAACACTGAAGCTTTCTTT CASSDATGTGNTEAFF
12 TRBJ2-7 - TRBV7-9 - TGTGCCAGCAGCCACACTAGCAACGAGCAGTACTTC CASSHTSNEQYF
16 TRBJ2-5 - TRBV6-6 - TGTGCCAGCAGTCTCATCGGGACATCGTACCAAGAGACCCAGTACTTC CASSLIGTSYQETQYF
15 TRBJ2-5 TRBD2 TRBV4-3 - TGCGCCAGCAGCCAGGTTAGCGGGGGGGGAGAGACCCAGTACTTC CASSQVSGGGETQYF
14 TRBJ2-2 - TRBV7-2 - TGTGCCAGCAGCTTAGGGCCATTCACTGGGGAGCTGTTTTTT CASSLGPFTGELFF
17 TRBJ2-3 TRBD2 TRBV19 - TGTGCCAGTAGTCCCCGGACTAGCGGGGGACCAACGGATACGCAGTATTTT CASSPRTSGGPTDTQYF
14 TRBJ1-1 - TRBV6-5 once TGTGCCAGCAGTTACTCAGTAGTGAACACTGAAGCTTTCTTT CASSYSVVNTEAFF